This is a list of T cell receptor beta chains from one sample in a study of cytomegalovirus exposure and HLA in healthy donors. Clones were read by immunoSEQ multiplex PCR, and TCRdb kept only the in-frame ones, dropping some. The sample consists of about 72,000 clones, about 80% of them appearing once. The sequenced sample was PBMCs. These receptors were taken from a man in his forties in good health and CMV-seronegative. Each CDR3 is given with its conserved first and last residue. A D gene is named only where the DNA matches it firmly. The size field is filled for only some rows; it gives once, few, many or a size class.

CDR3	DNA	D	J	size	V
CATRGRTPVWTEAFF	TGTGCCACTCGTGGGAGAACACCCGTCTGGACTGAAGCTTTCTTT	.	TRBJ1-1	.	TRBV28
CASRTGTGNPETQYF	TGTGCCAGCAGGACAGGGACAGGGAACCCCGAGACCCAGTACTTC	TRBD1	TRBJ2-5	.	TRBV5-4
CAWSGGGRQPQHF	TGTGCCTGGAGTGGAGGGGGCCGTCAGCCCCAGCATTTT	TRBD1	TRBJ1-5	few	TRBV30
CASSWGGREGGYTF	TGCGCCAGCAGCTGGGGGGGCCGGGAAGGAGGCTACACCTTC	.	TRBJ1-2	.	TRBV5-1
CASSQVGGNEQYF	TGTGCCAGCAGCCAAGTGGGGGGGAACGAGCAGTACTTC	TRBD2	TRBJ2-7	.	TRBV4-2
CASSLTGGTEAFF	TGTGCCAGCAGCCTGACCGGGGGAACTGAAGCTTTCTTT	.	TRBJ1-1	few	TRBV27
CASSLMTGRGELFF	TGTGCCAGCAGCCTTATGACAGGACGAGGGGAGCTGTTTTTT	.	TRBJ2-2	.	TRBV7-2
CASSSGTNRAGELFF	TGTGCCAGCAGTTCCGGGACAAATAGGGCCGGGGAGCTGTTTTTT	.	TRBJ2-2	.	TRBV28
CASSLSRDSSNEKLFF	TGTGCCAGCAGCTTATCCCGGGACAGCTCTAATGAAAAACTGTTTTTT	TRBD1	TRBJ1-4	.	TRBV9
CASNGGYGYTF	TGTGCCAGCAACGGGGGGTATGGCTACACCTTC	.	TRBJ1-2	.	TRBV28
CATEDWNTGELFF	TGTGCCACCGAAGACTGGAACACCGGGGAGCTGTTTTTT	.	TRBJ2-2	.	TRBV6-5
CASSIRREGSWEQYF	TGTGCCAGTAGTATTCGGCGGGAAGGGTCCTGGGAGCAGTACTTC	.	TRBJ2-7	once	TRBV19
CASSLHPGSSYEQYF	TGTGCCAGCAGCTTACACCCCGGTAGCTCCTACGAGCAGTACTTC	.	TRBJ2-7	.	TRBV7-3
CASTRDLGGEKLFF	TGTGCCAGCACCCGGGACCTCGGGGGAGAAAAACTGTTTTTT	.	TRBJ1-4	few	TRBV5-4
CASSPEIGTGLREQYF	TGTGCCAGCAGCCCAGAGATCGGGACAGGGCTACGAGAGCAGTACTTC	TRBD1	TRBJ2-7	.	TRBV7-6
CASSYRGTGNTIYF	TGTGCCAGCAGCTACAGGGGAACTGGAAACACCATATATTTT	TRBD1	TRBJ1-3	.	TRBV5-4
CASSYAGTGEFF	TGTGCCAGCAGTTACGCCGGGACAGGGGAGTTCTTT	TRBD1	TRBJ1-1	many	TRBV6-5
CASSIQARNTEAFF	TGCGCCAGCAGCATTCAGGCCAGGAACACTGAAGCTTTCTTT	.	TRBJ1-1	few	TRBV4-1
CASSSGGNSYEQYF	TGCGCCAGCAGCTCGGGAGGGAATTCCTACGAGCAGTACTTC	TRBD2	TRBJ2-7	.	TRBV5-1
CASRPTGGTEAFF	TGTGCCAGCAGACCCACAGGGGGCACTGAAGCTTTCTTT	TRBD1	TRBJ1-1	few	TRBV5-4
CASLPAQRDGYTF	TGTGCCAGCCTCCCAGCGCAGAGGGATGGCTACACCTTC	.	TRBJ1-2	few	TRBV6-5
CANSRTDSNQPQHF	TGTGCCAACAGTCGGACAGATAGCAATCAGCCCCAGCATTTT	.	TRBJ1-5	.	TRBV27
CASGRGQRYNSPLHF	TGTGCCTCCGGGAGGGGCCAGAGATATAATTCACCCCTCCACTTT	.	TRBJ1-6	.	TRBV19
CASRPAASGNTIYF	TGTGCCAGCAGACCAGCGGCCTCTGGAAACACCATATATTTT	.	TRBJ1-3	.	TRBV27
CASSRSTDTQYF	TGTGCCAGCTCACGGAGCACAGATACGCAGTATTTT	.	TRBJ2-3	.	TRBV7-2
CASSPNSGREKLFF	TGTGCCAGCTCACCAAATTCAGGGCGAGAAAAACTGTTTTTT	.	TRBJ1-4	.	TRBV18